Below, 15 T cell receptor beta chains from the same sample are listed, as sequenced in a study of early stage breast cancer tumors. Produced via immunoSEQ multiplex PCR; TCRdb's table is partial and in-frame only. The sample has about 9,600 clones; 65% to 70% are singletons. Sequenced material: breast tumor tissue. The receptor source for this set is a person in their fifties with breast cancer.

This chain uses TRBV6-6 with TRBJ2-7; D remains ambiguous. Germline V gives CDR1 MNHNY, CDR2 SVGAGI (reference sequence). This CDR3 region has 12 residues. Trimming shortened V by 5 bases and J by 4 bases, and 9 bases separated the two germline ends. DNA for the CDR3: TGTGCCAGCAGTCCTCTCTTATACGAGCAGTACTTC. Protein sequence: CASSPLLYEQYF.

The chain is built from TRBV30 and TRBJ1-3; D remains ambiguous. The V gene's germline CDR1 is GTSNPN and CDR2 SVGIG (reference sequence). The V end lost 2 bases, the J end lost 4 bases, and 9 bases lay between the germline ends. The CDR3 loop spans 13 amino acids. In nucleotides, the CDR3 is TGTGCCTGGAGTACGGGAATCGGAAACACCATATATTTT. As protein: CAWSTGIGNTIYF.

The chain recombines TRBV27 with TRBJ2-5; D call uncertain. The CDR3 has 13 amino acids. Germline lookup yields CDR1 MNHEY and CDR2 SMNVEV (reference sequence). Trimming shortened V by 3 bases and J by 7 bases, and 12 bases separated the two germline ends. The CDR3 DNA follows: TGTGCCAGCAGTTTGGGAAGAGGTGGGACCCAGTACTTC. It translates to CASSLGRGGTQYF.

V gene TRBV27 combines with J gene TRBJ1-1, with D unclear. The germline CDR1 and CDR2 sequences are MNHEY and SMNVEV (reference sequence). The CDR3 contains 14 residues. The germline V and J ends were trimmed by 6 bases and 0 bases, with 11 bases remaining between them. The chain's CDR3 is CASRGPNMNTEAFF. As DNA, the CDR3 is TGTGCCAGCAGGGGTCCCAACATGAACACTGAAGCTTTCTTT.

A note on this clone: An end of the junction does not agree with germline; a read error may underlie this. This sample also contains other DNA sequences that code for the same CDR3. The V gene is TRBV7-9, the J gene TRBJ2-3; 9 nucleotides align to TRBD2. CDR1 is SEHNR and CDR2 is FQNEAQ in the germline V gene (reference sequence). The CDR3 is made up of 16 amino acids. The CDR3 nucleotides are TGTGCCAGCAGCCCCCCTAGCGGGGCTAGCACAGATACGCAGTATTTC. It yields the protein CASSPPSGASTDTQYF.

This chain joins TRBV7-2 and TRBJ2-1, with 7 nucleotides matching TRBD1. Germline trimming cut 8 bases from V and 10 bases from J; bases unmatched to any gene: 5. CDR1 and CDR2 from the germline V gene are SGHTA and FQGNSA. This CDR3 has 11 residues. DNA of the CDR3: TGTGCCAGCTCCCAGGGGGAGGAGCAGTTCTTC. Translation gives CASSQGEEQFF.

The sample holds one count of this clone. The gene calls are TRBV6-1 and TRBJ1-2; D not resolved. The CDR3 spans 15 residues. Germline lookup yields CDR1 MNHNS and CDR2 SASEGT. The V end was cut by 0 bases, the J end by 5 bases, with 13 bases between. This CDR3 reads CASSEAHGGRYGYTF. The CDR3 DNA follows: TGTGCCAGCAGTGAAGCCCATGGAGGACGGTATGGCTACACCTTC.

This clone has a handful of counts. The rearrangement joins TRBV19 to TRBJ1-3, with no clear D. The CDR3 is 12 amino acids. Germline V gives CDR1 LNHDA, CDR2 SQIVND (reference sequence). The V and J ends lost 5 bases and 2 bases respectively, with 4 bases between them. This chain's CDR3 is CASSFAGNTIYF. The DNA for the CDR3 is TGTGCCAGTAGTTTTGCTGGAAACACCATATATTTT.

This sequence joins TRBV1 and TRBJ2-7; TRBD2, as called in the table, went unchecked against the DNA. TRBV1 is classified as a pseudogene. The CDR3 runs to 15 residues. CDR3 bases: TGCACCAGCAGCCAAGTGGGGAGACCTTACTACGAGCAGTACTTC. Translated, it gives CTSSQVGRPYYEQYF.

The chain uses TRBV4-2 and TRBJ1-4; TRBD1 agrees at 8 bases. The CDR3 has 14 residues. V lost 6 bases to trimming and J lost 5 bases; unmatched junction nucleotides: 5. CDR1 is LGHNA, CDR2 YNFKEQ, per germline. CDR3 region: CASSPGTGNEKLFF. The CDR3 coding sequence is TGTGCCAGCAGTCCGGGGACAGGAAATGAAAAACTGTTTTTT.

This clone was counted only a few times. V is TRBV27 and J is TRBJ2-3; D perhaps matches TRBD1 (5 bases). Trimming removed 3 bases at V and 2 bases at J, with 9 bases between. Germline V lookup: CDR1 MNHEY, CDR2 SMNVEV (reference sequence). This CDR3 comprises 14 residues. DNA of the CDR3: TGTGCCAGCAGTTTCAGGGTTACCACAGATACGCAGTATTTT. It translates to CASSFRVTTDTQYF.

Turning to this clone: Other DNA sequences within the sample encode an identical CDR3. The chain combines TRBV5-1 with TRBJ2-7, with 8 positions matching TRBD1. The trim removed 5 bases at V and 3 bases at J, leaving 4 bases unmatched. The CDR3 is 13 residues long. From germline, CDR1 is SGHRS and CDR2 YFSETQ. This CDR3 reads CASRGTGLYEQYF. The CDR3 DNA sequence: TGCGCCAGCAGAGGGACAGGACTCTACGAGCAGTACTTC.

This clone appeared a few times. The V and J genes are TRBV5-4 and TRBJ1-1; tentative D call: TRBD1 (5 bases). This CDR3 has 16 residues. Germline V gene data show CDR1 as SGHNT and CDR2 as YYREEE (reference sequence). Between the trimmed V and J ends, which lost 4 bases and 0 bases, there was a span of 16 bases. The CDR3 region has the DNA TGTGCCAGCAGCCCCGGCGGGGCTCTCATGAACACTGAAGCTTTCTTT. Translated, it gives CASSPGGALMNTEAFF.

The chain couples TRBV5-1 to TRBJ1-1; the match to TRBD1 covers 8 bases. This CDR3 has 15 amino acids. V lost 4 bases and J lost 3; bases outside the gene matches: 8. The germline gives CDR1 SGHRS, CDR2 YFSETQ. CDR3 sequence reads: CASSLRVGQDTEAFF. The CDR3 nucleotides are TGCGCCAGCAGCCTCCGGGTGGGACAGGACACTGAAGCTTTCTTT.

The rearrangement uses TRBV5-1 and TRBJ2-5; TRBD2 matches at 11 bases. This CDR3 region has 15 residues. Looked up from germline, CDR1 is SGHRS and CDR2 is YFSETQ. V was pared by 4 bases and J by 2 bases, with 4 bases of the junction left unmatched. This CDR3 is CASSPTSGAQETQYF. CDR3 DNA sequence: TGCGCCAGCAGCCCGACTAGCGGGGCTCAAGAGACCCAGTACTTC.